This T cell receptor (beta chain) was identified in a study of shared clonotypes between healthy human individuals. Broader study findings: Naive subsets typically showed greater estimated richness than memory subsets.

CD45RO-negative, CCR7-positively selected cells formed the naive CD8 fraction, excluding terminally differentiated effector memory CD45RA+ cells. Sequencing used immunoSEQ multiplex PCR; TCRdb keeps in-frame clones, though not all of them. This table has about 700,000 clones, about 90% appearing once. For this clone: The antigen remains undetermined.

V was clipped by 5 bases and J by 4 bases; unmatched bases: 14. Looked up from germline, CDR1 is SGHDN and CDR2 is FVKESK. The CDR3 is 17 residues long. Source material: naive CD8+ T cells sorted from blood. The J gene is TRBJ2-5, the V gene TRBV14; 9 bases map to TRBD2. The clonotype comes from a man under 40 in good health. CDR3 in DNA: TGTGCCAGCAGCGAAAGAGCGGGAGGAATAGCAGGAGAGACCCAGTACTTC. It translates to CASSERAGGIAGETQYF.